The clone carrying this T cell receptor (beta chain) has only a few counts. This sample stems from a study of blood T cell repertoires in COVID-19. Germline CDR1 SQVTM, CDR2 ANQGSEA. V lost 2 bases to trimming and J lost 10 bases; unmatched junction nucleotides: 7. This CDR3 has 12 residues. The method was immunoSEQ multiplex PCR; TCRdb's version includes in-frame clones alone and lacks a portion of them. The sample holds over 200,000 clones; over 75% are singletons and the top ten take approximately 3.5%. The gene calls are TRBV29-1 and TRBJ1-1; 7 positions agree with TRBD1. The sequenced sample consisted of PBMCs or T cells enriched from blood (not recorded which). The sequence was obtained from a woman aged 25 to 39 who had been exposed to COVID-19. CDR3 sequence reads: CSVEWARGRAFF. The CDR3 DNA reads as TGCAGCGTTGAATGGGCGAGGGGGCGAGCTTTCTTT. Filled out from reference TRBV29-1 and TRBJ1-1, the complete variable domain reads SAVISQKPSRDICQRGTSLTIQCQVDSQVTMMFWYRQQPGQSLTLIATANQGSEATYESGFVIDKFPISRPNLTFSTLTVSNMSPEDSSIYLCSVEWARGRAFFGQGTRLTVV.